This TCR beta chain came from a study of OX40 agonist ivuxolimab in advanced cancers. Study as a whole: Each patient was given ivuxolimab into a vein every 2 weeks, at 0.01 to 10 mg/kg.

Germline CDR1 is SGHTA and CDR2 is FQGTGA. V lost 4 bases to trimming and J lost 7 bases, with 10 bases between them. The CDR3 loop spans 12 amino acids. Data came from immunoSEQ multiplex PCR; TCRdb stores just in-frame clones and leaves some out. The sample carries tens of thousands of clones, approximately 80% recorded once. Sampled blood was obtained at baseline, cycle 4 day 1, and cycle 7 day 1. Findings of the study overall: By week 6 at 0.1 to 3.0 mg/kg, blood CD4+ and CD8+ T cells had expanded clonally. Partial responders at 0.1-3.0 mg/kg showed near-lowest clonal expansion.

Turning to this clone: The antigen remains undetermined.

The source is an adult with an advanced solid tumor such as melanoma, head and neck, liver or kidney cancer. The gene calls are TRBV7-3 and TRBJ2-5; tentative D call: TRBD1 (7 bases). The material sequenced was CD4+ or CD8+ T cells sorted from blood, taken in a trial of the OX40 agonist ivuxolimab. CDR3 DNA: TGTGCCAGCAGCTCCCAGGGGGGGACCCAGTACTTC. It translates to CASSSQGGTQYF.